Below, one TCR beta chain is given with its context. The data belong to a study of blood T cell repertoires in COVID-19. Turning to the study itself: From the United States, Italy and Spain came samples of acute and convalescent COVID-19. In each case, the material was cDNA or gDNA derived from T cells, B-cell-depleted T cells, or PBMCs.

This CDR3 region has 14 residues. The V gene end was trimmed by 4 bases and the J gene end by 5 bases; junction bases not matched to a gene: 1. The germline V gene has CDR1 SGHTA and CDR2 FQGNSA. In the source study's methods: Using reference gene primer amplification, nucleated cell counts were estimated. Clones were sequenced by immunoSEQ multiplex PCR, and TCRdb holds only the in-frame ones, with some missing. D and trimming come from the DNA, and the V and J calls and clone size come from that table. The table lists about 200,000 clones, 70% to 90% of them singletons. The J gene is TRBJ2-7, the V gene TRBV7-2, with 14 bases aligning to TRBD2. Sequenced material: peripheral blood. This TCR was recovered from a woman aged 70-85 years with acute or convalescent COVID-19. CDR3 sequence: CASSSGLAGDEQYF. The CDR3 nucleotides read TGTGCCAGCAGCTCGGGACTAGCGGGAGACGAGCAGTACTTC.